Each of the 14 T cell receptor beta chains below was sequenced from the same sample in a study of human T cells and chemical hapten exposure (dated by TCRdb to the early 2020s). The library relied on RACE. The instrument given in TCRdb is NextSeq 500. Using fastp trimming at Q25 and MiXCR clonotype assembly, TCRdb reanalyzed the public sequencing data and kept in-frame beta chains. Each CDR3 protein gets just one entry, which takes the most common genes and DNA from the rows behind it. For this sample there are around 40,000 distinct CDR3 sequences; more than 9.5% appear just once. Roughly 2.1% of the sample belongs to the ten largest clones. Explained via the paper, the time point label denotes: patch test 3, about 24 weeks after DPC sensitization. According to the study, the label for this sample's treatment or condition signals: therapeutic diphenylcyclopropenone sensitization with weekly scalp DPC. Total RNA was extracted from unfractionated whole blood that had been collected in Tempus Blood RNA tubes.

The input for sequencing was whole blood, taken in connection with sensitization to the hapten diphenylcyclopropenone (DPC). These receptors were obtained from a woman aged 40 to 50 with alopecia areata. Some clones in this sample may be carry-over from other donors' samples.

Comment on this clonotype: Since a much larger clone is just one base distant, this may be a read error. The V and J genes are TRBV7-6 and TRBJ2-4; 9 bases align to TRBD1. This CDR3 is 16 amino acids long. V shed 4 bases and J 3 bases; nucleotides not matched to a gene: 7. Germline V gene data show CDR1 as SGHVS and CDR2 as FNYEAQ. CDR3 protein: CASSSGTGFVKNIQYF. CDR3 in DNA: TGTGCCAGCAGCTCCGGGACAGGGTTTGTCAAAAACATTCAGTACTTC.

This clonotype turned up a few times. The chain joins TRBV7-8 to TRBJ2-7; 16 bases match TRBD2. The CDR3 length is 17 residues. Germline-derived CDR1 and CDR2 are SGHVS and FQNEAQ. J gave up 4 bases and V 5 bases, and 8 bases lay outside the gene matches. This CDR3 reads CASSPGTSGGAGYEQYF. In nucleotides, the CDR3 is TGTGCCAGCAGCCCCGGGACTAGCGGGGGGGCGGGTTACGAGCAGTACTTC.

V is TRBV10-3 and J is TRBJ2-3; D might be TRBD2 (5 bases). V gave up 6 bases and J gave up 3 bases, with 7 bases separating them. Per germline, CDR1 ENHRY and CDR2 SYGVKD. The CDR3 loop spans 12 amino acids. The CDR3 loop is CAISTGTDTQYF. The CDR3 DNA is TGTGCCATCAGCACGGGAACAGATACGCAGTATTTT.

This clonotype appeared a few times. The chain joins TRBV29-1 to TRBJ1-1; D call uncertain. CDR1 is SQVTM, CDR2 ANQGSEA, per germline. Trimming removed 4 bases at V and 1 base at J, with 7 bases between. CDR3 length: 12 residues. CDR3 DNA sequence: TGCAGCGTTGGGACGGGGAACACTGAAGCTTTCTTT. This sequence encodes CSVGTGNTEAFF.

This clonotype has only a few counts. The rearrangement links TRBV20-1 to TRBJ2-7; TRBD2 agrees at 11 bases. The CDR3 totals 16 residues. Trimming at V came to 3 bases and at J to 5 bases, leaving 12 bases not matched to a gene. Germline V gene data show CDR1 as DFQATT and CDR2 as SNEGSKA (reference sequence). The CDR3 coding sequence is TGCAGTGCTAGTAGGGTAGCGGGAGGGCTAAGTAACGAGCAGTACTTC. Translating gives CSASRVAGGLSNEQYF.

This clonotype was seen at least ten times. The chain joins TRBV11-2 to TRBJ1-1; possible D gene TRBD1, 5 bases. The length of the CDR3 is 14 residues. Germline lookup yields CDR1 SGHAT and CDR2 FQNNGV. V shed 6 bases and J shed 1 base, with 12 bases lying between them. This chain's CDR3 is CASSRYDRNTEAFF. The DNA of the CDR3 is TGTGCCAGCAGTCGATATGACAGGAACACTGAAGCTTTCTTT.

About this clonotype itself: A much larger clonotype is one base distant, so this may be a read error. The chain joins TRBV28 to TRBJ2-7, with D perhaps matching TRBD1 (5 bases). V lost 7 bases, J lost 2 bases, and 9 bases lay in between. This CDR3 has 12 amino acids. Germline V gene sequence: CDR1 MDHEN, CDR2 SYDVKM. CDR3 DNA: TGTGCCAGCAACCTACAGGCCTACGAGCAGTACTTC. Protein: CASNLQAYEQYF.

At least ten counts were recorded for this clonotype. This chain connects TRBV9 to TRBJ1-4, with no clear D. Per germline, CDR1 SGDLS and CDR2 YYNGEE. This CDR3 is built from 13 residues. V was cut by 1 base and J by 8 bases, with 9 bases left in between. The CDR3 DNA reads as TGTGCCAGCAGCGTACTAGGAGGGGAAAAACTGTTTTTT. The encoded protein is CASSVLGGEKLFF.

For this clonotype: This likely comes from a read error, as the CDR3 has no conserved phenylalanine or tryptophan at its end. This rearrangement joins TRBV27 to TRBJ2-7, with D possibly TRBD2 on 7 matching bases. Germline V gene data show CDR1 as MNHEY and CDR2 as SMNVEV (reference sequence). With 2 bases removed from V and 7 bases from J, the gap between germline ends came to 12 bases. CDR3 length equals 13 residues. As DNA, the CDR3 is TGTGCCAGCAGTTTAGGGGGGGCGAGGGAGCAGTACTTA. Protein product: CASSLGGAREQYL.

The genes are TRBV5-6 and TRBJ2-2, with 10 bases identical to TRBD2. The CDR3 is 17 amino acids. The trim removed 3 bases at V and 4 bases at J, leaving 9 bases unmatched. In germline, CDR1 is SGHDT, CDR2 YYEEEE. The DNA of the CDR3 is TGTGCCAGCAGCTGGGGGACTAGCGCAATACCCACCGGGGAGCTGTTTTTT. As protein: CASSWGTSAIPTGELFF.

This clonotype was picked up many times. As the CDR3 is not closed by the conserved phenylalanine or tryptophan, this likely results from a read error. The chain joins TRBV27 to TRBJ2-1; 15 bases line up with TRBD2. The CDR3 length is 15 residues. Germline loops: CDR1 MNHEY, CDR2 SMNVEV (reference sequence). V lost 5 bases and J lost 10; bases outside the gene matches: 6. This chain's CDR3 is CASSPGTSGGPEQFL. CDR3 DNA sequence: TGTGCCAGCAGTCCCGGGACTAGCGGGGGGCCCGAGCAGTTCTTA.

The table lists this clonotype with many counts. The chain carries TRBV7-9 and TRBJ2-6; 8 bases are a match to TRBD1. Unmatched junction bases numbered 0, after V lost 3 bases and J lost 2 bases. Germline CDR1 is SEHNR and CDR2 is FQNEAQ (reference sequence). This CDR3 spans 15 amino acids. CDR3 bases: TGTGCCAGCAGCTTGGGACAGGCTGGGGCCAACGTCCTGACTTTC. Protein: CASSLGQAGANVLTF.

This sequence joins TRBV5-6 and TRBJ2-7; D is possibly TRBD2 (6 bases). V lost 4 bases and J lost 9, with 20 bases in between. The CDR3 runs to 14 residues. The germline V gene encodes CDR1 SGHDT and CDR2 YYEEEE. CDR3 bases: TGTGCCAGCAGCCCCGGGACTTCTCTGCCCGGGCAGTACTTC. It codes for CASSPGTSLPGQYF.

This clonotype was seen a few times. The J gene is TRBJ2-1, the V gene TRBV7-2, with D tentatively TRBD2 (5 bases). The CDR3 loop spans 14 amino acids. Germline V CDR1 and CDR2: SGHTA, FQGNSA. V lost 2 bases and J 9 bases, leaving 14 bases between the germline ends. The CDR3 DNA reads TGTGCCAGCAGCTTACGGGTGCTCCGGGGTGAGCAGTTCTTC. It codes for CASSLRVLRGEQFF.